The entry that follows covers one TCR beta chain sequence. Its recognized antigen is unknown. No clone much larger than this one lies a single base away; base qualities are absent. Sequenced using an Illumina NovaSeq 6000. Using 5'RACE with constant-segment primers, TCRalpha and TCRbeta cDNA libraries were constructed, with sample barcodes and unique molecular identifiers added in the process. RNA was extracted from every sample with Trizol reagent. The libraries were amplified in two PCR steps, and the second step added a second sample barcode and Illumina TruSeq adapters. The libraries were sequenced on an Illumina NovaSeq using 2 x 150 bp paired-end reads. Turning to the authors' computational methods: With migec v1.2.7, reads were demultiplexed and then collapsed into UMI-guided consensus sequences. Using mixcr v2.1.11, UMI consensuses were aligned to TRA and TRB V and J templates and then assembled into clonotypes. A clonotype was counted as expanded or contracted only if both edgeR and NoisET called the change significant, with noise models trained on biological replicates. For edgeR calls, the thresholds were a false discovery rate-adjusted p below 0.01 and a log2 fold-change of 1. As an exploratory analysis of dynamics, max-normalized trajectories of the 1000 most abundant clonotypes were examined by PCA with hierarchical clustering. The CD4 or CD8 phenotype of responding clones was assigned using the separately sequenced CD4+ and CD8+ repertoires. TCRdb's own reprocessing of the public reads used fastp at Q25 and MiXCR and kept productive beta chains. Identical CDR3 proteins give one entry, which carries the most common genes and DNA. TCRdb's processing, not the authors', yielded these V and J calls. This sample lists hundreds of thousands of distinct CDR3 sequences; approximately 29% were detected once. The ten largest clones add up to 13% of the sample.

Ficoll-Paque density gradient centrifugation was the method used to isolate PBMCs. These data originate in a study of T-cell memory formation after mild COVID-19 (dated by TCRdb to about 2021). The study in broad terms: Most TCR sequence clusters were specific to one of the two donors. Two young, previously healthy adult volunteers made up the cohort, one male and one female. T-cell clones expanding and contracting after mild COVID-19 in a couple of donors were tracked by longitudinal TCRalpha and TCRbeta repertoire sequencing.

Counted from cysteine to phenylalanine, this CDR3 has 14 amino acids. Of the read, only the CDR3 DNA is kept; its 42 bases are in frame from base 1. According to the germline V gene, CDR1 reads SGHNT and CDR2 reads YENEEA. At the junction V is shortened by 5 bases and J by 3 bases, with 13 bases in between. Overall study results and their limits: Balanced CD4/CD8 phenotypes were observed for clones contracting from day 15 to 85, whereas a bias towards CD4+ was observed for a second wave of clones expanding from day 15 to 37. The study covered only a couple of mild cases, and larger cohorts including severe cases with pre-infection samples were considered necessary. Contracting CD4+ clones appeared mostly in the CM and EM memory subsets, whereas CD8+ clones were enriched in EMRA. Some responding clones were found in pre-infection memory, which suggests that pre-existing cross-reactive memory T cells took part in the SARS-CoV-2 response. SARS-CoV-2 specificity of the second-wave clones peaking on day 37 was not confirmed.

The V gene is TRBV11-3 and the J gene is TRBJ1-1; tentative D gene TRBD1, with 5 bases matching. Sequences were obtained from PBMCs or a T cell subset sorted from them (not recorded which). The clonotype was recovered from an adult woman who had mild COVID-19 (a few samples of this study predate the infection). The sample titles of this study are shuffled in the database, so cell type and time point are left out; the donor was told from shared clones. The DNA sequence is given as TGTGCCAGCAGCCTCCAGGGTGGCGACACTGAAGCTTTCTTT. Translated, it gives CASSLQGGDTEAFF.